Listed here are 18 T cell receptor beta chains from one sample, sequenced in a study of blood T cell repertoires in COVID-19 (dated by TCRdb to the early 2020s). Library creation used the immunoSEQ multiplex PCR assay. The clones in this table, taken by TCRdb from immuneACCESS, are in-frame only. Not every clone is retained; where verified, under half of the shortfall comes from an unresolved V gene, and the cause of the rest is unknown. This sample is represented by over 200,000 clones; around 85% of them were singletons. Approximately 0.66% of the sample comes from the top ten. The material sequenced was peripheral blood. The receptors derive from a man in his forties with acute or convalescent COVID-19.

This chain uses TRBV25-1 with TRBJ1-1, with D hard to call. V lost 0 bases, J lost 5 bases, and 4 bases lay in between. Looked up from germline, CDR1 is MGHDK and CDR2 is SYGVNS. CDR3 length: 12 amino acids. The CDR3 loop reads CASSEYSTEAFF. The CDR3 DNA is TGTGCCAGCAGTGAATATAGTACTGAAGCTTTCTTT. The entire variable domain, with the rest obtained from reference TRBV25-1 and TRBJ1-1, is as follows: EADIYQTPRYLVIGTGKKITLECSQTMGHDKMYWYQQDPGMELHLIHYSYGVNSTEKGDLSSESTVSRIRTEHFPLTLESARPSHTSQYLCASSEYSTEAFFGQGTRLTVV.

The rearrangement joins TRBV9 to TRBJ2-3; 9 bases line up with TRBD2. Losses at the gene ends were 0 bases for V and 4 bases for J; bases not matched to a gene: 6. The CDR3 totals 16 residues. Per germline, CDR1 SGDLS and CDR2 YYNGEE. Written as DNA, the CDR3 is TGTGCCAGCAGCGTAGTCTTTGGACTAGCGCCAGATACGCAGTATTTT. Protein product: CASSVVFGLAPDTQYF.

V usage is TRBV19 and J usage is TRBJ2-7, with D tentatively TRBD2 (5 bases). Trimming removed 0 bases at V and 0 bases at J, with 15 bases between. CDR3 size: 17 residues. From germline, CDR1 is LNHDA and CDR2 SQIVND (reference sequence). The CDR3 sequence is CASSIDGVVLSSYEQYF. CDR3 bases: TGTGCCAGTAGTATAGACGGGGTCGTCCTAAGCTCCTACGAGCAGTACTTC.

The chain links TRBV7-9 to TRBJ2-1, with 7 bases that match TRBD2. V lost 8 bases and J lost 5; bases outside the gene matches: 12. The germline gives CDR1 SEHNR, CDR2 FQNEAQ (reference sequence). The CDR3 runs to 15 residues. The CDR3 spells CASAPGRRAHNEQFF. CDR3 nucleotide sequence: TGTGCCAGCGCCCCCGGGAGGAGGGCACACAATGAGCAGTTCTTC.

V gene TRBV7-2 combines with J gene TRBJ2-3; possibly TRBD2 for D (5 bases). From germline, CDR1 is SGHTA and CDR2 FQGNSA. Trimming took off 0 bases at V and 7 bases at J, with 29 bases between the two ends. The CDR3 loop spans 20 amino acids. As DNA, the CDR3 is TGTGCCAGCAGCTTAGCCTCCGCGCGAGGGCGGGTGGCAGTCGCGCATACGCAGTATTTT. This gives the protein CASSLASARGRVAVAHTQYF.

As DNA, the CDR3 is TGTGCCAGCATCTATGGGCAGGCGCTTGAAAAACTGTTTTTT. Its translation is CASIYGQALEKLFF. The gene calls are TRBV6-5 and TRBJ1-4; D gene uncertain. Trimming left V 7 bases short and J 7 bases short, with 16 bases between. The germline gives CDR1 MNHEY, CDR2 SVGAGI. There are 14 residues in the CDR3.

This clone showed up just once. V gene TRBV4-2 combines with J gene TRBJ1-5, with a weak D call TRBD1 (5 bases). CDR1 and CDR2 from the germline V gene are LGHNA and YNFKEQ. This CDR3 region has 17 residues. V lost 6 bases and J lost 2, with 20 bases in between. The CDR3, as DNA: TGTGCCAGCAGTCGCGGATTGCGGGGGATTGGCAATCAGCCCCAGCATTTT. This encodes CASSRGLRGIGNQPQHF.

The chain couples TRBV15 to TRBJ2-7, with a possible D match to TRBD2 (5 bases). Germline assignment: CDR1 LNHNV and CDR2 YYDKDF (reference sequence). The CDR3 sequence is 15 residues long. The V gene lost 0 bases and the J gene lost 0 bases, with 9 bases spanning the gap. The CDR3 DNA reads TGTGCCACCAGCAGAGATCCTCTAGCCTCCTACGAGCAGTACTTC. Residues: CATSRDPLASYEQYF.

This clone was seen once. V usage is TRBV15 and J usage is TRBJ2-1; TRBD2 matches at 7 bases. J was trimmed by 3 bases and V by 1 base; bases with no gene match: 3. The CDR3 extends over 15 amino acids. CDR1 is LNHNV, CDR2 YYDKDF, per germline (reference sequence). CDR3 loop: CATSRGASGYNEQFF. The CDR3 DNA reads as TGTGCCACCAGCAGAGGTGCTAGCGGCTACAATGAGCAGTTCTTC. Using reference TRBV15 and TRBJ2-1 for the parts outside the CDR3, the full variable domain is DAMVIQNPRYQVTQFGKPVTLSCSQTLNHNVMYWYQQKSSQAPKLLFHYYDKDFNNEADTPDNFQSRRPNTSFCFLDIRSPGLGDTAMYLCATSRGASGYNEQFFGPGTRLTVL.

V and J are TRBV12-3 or TRBV12-4 and TRBJ1-5, with a weak D call TRBD1 (5 bases). Trimming removed 4 bases from V and 6 bases from J, with 10 bases in between. The CDR3 length is 13 residues. The CDR3 DNA reads as TGTGCCAGCAGTTCGGGGGAGGTTCAGCCCCAGCATTTT. Protein: CASSSGEVQPQHF.

The V call is TRBV3-1 (or the pseudogene TRBV3-2), the J call TRBJ2-7; 7 positions match TRBD1. The length of the CDR3 is 15 residues. Germline CDR1 and CDR2: LGHDT and YNNKEL (reference sequence). The J segment lost 0 bases and the V segment lost 4 bases, leaving 6 bases of the junction unmatched. The CDR3, as DNA: TGTGCCAGCAGCCTCGTCCCAGGGGGCTCCTACGAGCAGTACTTC. Protein sequence: CASSLVPGGSYEQYF.

This CDR3 reads CASSTGTGHTEAFF. CDR3 DNA sequence: TGTGCCAGCAGCACCGGGACAGGGCACACTGAAGCTTTCTTT. This chain links TRBV14 with TRBJ1-1, with 9 nucleotides matching TRBD1. V gave up 5 bases and J gave up 3 bases; unmatched junction bases: 4. The germline gives CDR1 SGHDN, CDR2 FVKESK. The CDR3 consists of 14 residues. Using reference TRBV14 and TRBJ1-1 for the parts outside the CDR3, the full variable domain is EAGVTQFPSHSVIEKGQTVTLRCDPISGHDNLYWYRRVMGKEIKFLLHFVKESKQDESGMPNNRFLAERTGGTYSTLKVQPAELEDSGVYFCASSTGTGHTEAFFGQGTRLTVV.

The genes are TRBV7-9 and TRBJ2-3; TRBD2 aligns across 8 bases. This CDR3 contains 17 residues. Germline values: CDR1 SEHNR, CDR2 FQNEAQ (reference sequence). With V trimmed by 6 bases and J by 0 bases, 11 bases remained unmatched. Here the CDR3 reads CASSFPREGASTDTQYF. CDR3 sequence (DNA): TGTGCCAGCAGTTTCCCCCGGGAGGGAGCTAGCACAGATACGCAGTATTTT. Full variable domain (outside the CDR3, taken from reference TRBV7-9 and TRBJ2-3): DTGVSQNPRHKITKRGQNVTFRCDPISEHNRLYWYRQTLGQGPEFLTYFQNEAQLEKSRLLSDRFSAERPKGSFSTLEIQRTEQGDSAMYLCASSFPREGASTDTQYFGPGTRLTVL.

V usage is TRBV6-6 and J usage is TRBJ1-5, with D hard to call. V was clipped by 5 bases and J by 3 bases, with 17 bases between them. The CDR3 has 16 amino acids. Looked up from germline, CDR1 is MNHNY and CDR2 is SVGAGI (reference sequence). The CDR3 DNA reads TGTGCCAGCAGTGGAATAGGAGCCATAGCCAATCAGCCCCAGCATTTT. Translating it yields CASSGIGAIANQPQHF.

The rearrangement joins TRBV19 to TRBJ1-3; 8 bases align to TRBD1. This CDR3 has 15 residues. V was pared by 10 bases and J by 4 bases, with 12 bases of the junction left unmatched. CDR1 and CDR2 (germline): LNHDA, SQIVND (reference sequence). CDR3 sequence: CATRSTGAEGNTIYF. The CDR3, as DNA: TGTGCCACCCGTTCGACAGGGGCGGAGGGAAACACCATATATTTT. The entire variable domain, with the rest obtained from reference TRBV19 and TRBJ1-3, is as follows: DGGITQSPKYLFRKEGQNVTLSCEQNLNHDAMYWYRQDPGQGLRLIYYSQIVNDFQKGDIAEGYSVSREKKESFPLTVTSAQKNPTAFYLCATRSTGAEGNTIYFGEGSWLTVV.

The rearrangement joins TRBV5-4 to TRBJ2-1; D remains unclear. The CDR3 extends over 13 amino acids. Germline V gives CDR1 SGHNT, CDR2 YYREEE (reference sequence). V was clipped by 5 bases and J by 4 bases, with 10 bases between them. The DNA of the CDR3 is TGTGCCAGCAGACCCGGTTATTACAATGAGCAGTTCTTC. Protein: CASRPGYYNEQFF.

The J gene is TRBJ2-1, the V gene TRBV2; perhaps TRBD2 as D (5 bases). The germline V and J ends were trimmed by 4 bases and 4 bases, with 14 bases remaining between them. CDR3 length: 15 amino acids. CDR1 SNHLY and CDR2 FYNNEI come from the germline V gene. DNA for the CDR3: TGTGCCAGCAGTGTCAGTAGCGAGATGTACAATGAGCAGTTCTTC. It codes for CASSVSSEMYNEQFF.

The rearrangement links TRBV28 to TRBJ1-2; 8 nucleotides line up with TRBD1. This CDR3 region has 12 residues. The V segment lost 4 bases and the J segment 13 bases; nucleotides outside the gene matches: 8. Germline V gene data show CDR1 as MDHEN and CDR2 as SYDVKM. CDR3 DNA: TGTGCCAGCAGTTCTCAGGACAGGGCGGGCACCTTC. Translating it yields CASSSQDRAGTF.